A selection of T cell receptor beta chains follows, all from one sample in a study of shared clonotypes between healthy human individuals. This table comes from immunoSEQ multiplex PCR, and its TCRdb copy is limited to in-frame clones, with some not included. The sample gives roughly 1,600,000 clones, 98% of which show up once; under 0.45% is in the top ten. Sequenced material: naive CD4+ T cells sorted from blood. These receptors originate from a man aged 25-45 years in good health. CDR3s leave out the opening cysteine and the closing phenylalanine or tryptophan. D genes are given only for firm matches.

TRBD1,TRBJ2-7,TRBV6-5,ASSYRDRGYEQY
.,TRBJ2-7,TRBV27,ASSPARGARPYEQY
.,TRBJ2-7,TRBV18,ASSPPGSNEQY
.,TRBJ1-5,TRBV2,ASRRGGLSNQPQH
.,TRBJ2-1,TRBV18,ASSPPSHNEQF
.,TRBJ2-2,TRBV28,ASSPPGFPGELF
TRBD1,TRBJ1-2,TRBV27,ASSFLGQGEGYT
.,TRBJ1-3,TRBV14,ASSQNRGSSGNTIY
.,TRBJ2-5,TRBV4-1,ASSQDWGTQY
.,TRBJ2-2,TRBV5-1,ASSLGSGRVSTGELF
.,TRBJ2-6,TRBV5-4,ASSATGSGANVLT
.,TRBJ2-7,TRBV30,AWSAGYSYEQY